These 23 T cell receptor beta chains were sequenced from one sample in a study of beta chain features in type 1 diabetes. Study-wide results and caveats: Moderate but significant shortening of TCRB CDR3s was recorded in all four CD4+ subsets from Type 1 diabetes patients.

The whole isolated RNA underwent reverse transcription, so sequencing captured expressed TCRB transcripts. The table came from immunoSEQ multiplex PCR; TCRdb's copy has only in-frame clones and leaves some out. The data show 250,000 to 300,000 clones, about 23% seen once. These receptors lack a known antigen. Sequenced sample: naive CD4+ T cells from blood. Receptors were obtained from a woman under 40 with type 1 diabetes.

This chain joins TRBV7-2 and TRBJ2-1; D remains unclear. The V gene lost 1 base and the J gene lost 9 bases, with 13 bases spanning the gap. CDR1 is SGHTA, CDR2 FQGNSA, per germline. CDR3 size: 14 residues. In DNA form, the CDR3 reads TGTGCCAGCAGCTTAGTCGGGTCTACCGGTGAGCAGTTCTTC. Protein: CASSLVGSTGEQFF. The full variable domain, its missing parts supplied by reference TRBV7-2 and TRBJ2-1, is GAGVSQSPSNKVTEKGKDVELRCDPISGHTALYWYRQSLGQGLEFLIYFQGNSAPDKSGLPSDRFSAERTGGSVSTLTIQRTQQEDSAVYLCASSLVGSTGEQFFGPGTRLTVL.

The gene calls are TRBV29-1 and TRBJ1-3, with 10 bases identical to TRBD1. The CDR3 covers 14 residues. Losses at the gene ends were 4 bases for V and 0 bases for J; bases not matched to a gene: 0. Germline V lookup: CDR1 SQVTM, CDR2 ANQGSEA. The CDR3 reads CSVGTGGSGNTIYF. CDR3 coding DNA: TGCAGCGTTGGGACAGGGGGCTCTGGAAACACCATATATTTT.

The sample holds a few counts of this clone. The V and J genes are TRBV5-1 and TRBJ2-7; 9 nucleotides line up with TRBD2. J gave up 4 bases and V 1 base, and 3 bases lay outside the gene matches. CDR3 size: 14 residues. The germline V gene encodes CDR1 SGHRS and CDR2 YFSETQ. The CDR3 DNA sequence: TGCGCCAGCAGCTTGTCGAGCGGGAGGTACGAGCAGTACTTC. This encodes CASSLSSGRYEQYF.

This clone was seen a handful of times. The V and J genes are TRBV5-1 and TRBJ1-2, with TRBD1 identical over 9 bases. CDR1 and CDR2 (germline): SGHRS, YFSETQ. CDR3 length equals 16 residues. Germline trimming cut 5 bases from V and 2 bases from J; bases unmatched to any gene: 10. In nucleotides, the CDR3 is TGCGCCAGCAGTAAAGGCCGGGACAGGGTAAACTATGGCTACACCTTC. It codes for CASSKGRDRVNYGYTF.

The chain recombines TRBV7-9 with TRBJ2-2, with 7 bases aligning to TRBD2. This CDR3 comprises 15 residues. J lost 1 base, V lost 2 bases, and 1 base had no gene match. CDR1 is SEHNR and CDR2 is FQNEAQ in the germline V gene (reference sequence). CDR3 sequence (DNA): TGTGCCAGCAGCTTATCGGGAGGGAACACCGGGGAGCTGTTTTTT. Translated, it gives CASSLSGGNTGELFF. The full variable domain, with the rest looked up from reference TRBV7-9 and TRBJ2-2, is DTGVSQNPRHKITKRGQNVTFRCDPISEHNRLYWYRQTLGQGPEFLTYFQNEAQLEKSRLLSDRFSAERPKGSFSTLEIQRTEQGDSAMYLCASSLSGGNTGELFFGEGSRLTVL.

The chain employs TRBV25-1 and TRBJ2-7, with 12 bases identical to TRBD2. Germline-derived CDR1 and CDR2 are MGHDK and SYGVNS. The CDR3 extends over 16 amino acids. Unmatched junction bases numbered 4, after V lost 4 bases and J lost 0 bases. CDR3 bases: TGTGCCAGCAGTGGGCGGACTAGCGGGAACTCCTACGAGCAGTACTTC. Amino acid sequence: CASSGRTSGNSYEQYF.

The CDR3 loop reads CASSFPLANYGYTF. Written as DNA, the CDR3 is TGTGCCAGCAGCTTCCCCTTAGCTAACTATGGCTACACCTTC. The chain is built from TRBV28 and TRBJ1-2, with D unclear. CDR1 is MDHEN and CDR2 is SYDVKM in the germline V gene. V shed 6 bases and J shed 0 bases, with 11 bases lying between them. The CDR3 spans 14 residues.

This chain connects TRBV18 to TRBJ1-5; TRBD1 matches at 11 bases. Germline trimming cut 4 bases from V and 2 bases from J; bases unmatched to any gene: 4. Germline loops: CDR1 KGHSH, CDR2 LQKENI. CDR3 length: 16 amino acids. CDR3 DNA sequence: TGTGCCAGCTCACGGGACAGGGGGGACGGCAATCAGCCCCAGCATTTT. It yields the protein CASSRDRGDGNQPQHF.

The chain employs TRBV6-5 and TRBJ2-3; D gene ambiguous. V lost 0 bases and J 6 bases, leaving 7 bases between the germline ends. From germline, CDR1 is MNHEY and CDR2 SVGAGI. The CDR3 consists of 13 residues. The CDR3 DNA is TGTGCCAGCAGTTACTCTGTTCGGGATACGCAGTATTTT. It codes for CASSYSVRDTQYF.

This clone was seen a handful of times. CDR3 coding DNA: TGTGCCTGGAGTGGGCTGGACAGGGGTAATGGCTACACCTTC. It encodes CAWSGLDRGNGYTF. J is TRBJ1-2 and V is TRBV30; 9 bases map to TRBD1. From germline, CDR1 is GTSNPN and CDR2 SVGIG (reference sequence). The CDR3 has 14 residues. V was clipped by 1 base and J by 6 bases; unmatched bases: 6.

V usage is TRBV18 and J usage is TRBJ2-2, with a possible D match to TRBD2 (6 bases). The ends were cut back, 1 base at V and 1 base at J, with 10 bases in the middle. Germline CDR1 and CDR2: KGHSH and LQKENI. The CDR3 sequence is 16 residues long. CDR3 in DNA: TGTGCCAGCTCACCACTTCGAGCGGGGAACACCGGGGAGCTGTTTTTT. It translates to CASSPLRAGNTGELFF.

The CDR3 loop is CASSVPSGRGDSSEQFF. CDR3 nucleotides: TGTGCCAGCAGCGTTCCCTCGGGGCGGGGCGACAGTAGTGAGCAGTTCTTC. The chain employs TRBV9 and TRBJ2-1, with D perhaps TRBD2 (6 bases). CDR1 and CDR2 (germline): SGDLS, YYNGEE. V lost 2 bases, J lost 9 bases, and 24 bases lay in between. The CDR3 covers 17 residues.

This clone was seen only a few times. This chain uses TRBV5-1 with TRBJ2-7, with 7 bases identical to TRBD1. V lost 2 bases and J lost 4; bases outside the gene matches: 9. Germline CDR1 is SGHRS and CDR2 is YFSETQ. The CDR3 sequence is 15 residues long. The CDR3 DNA reads TGCGCCAGCAGCTTCCAACGACAGGGCCCTTACGAGCAGTACTTC. This codes for CASSFQRQGPYEQYF. The whole variable domain, filled in from reference TRBV5-1 and TRBJ2-7, reads KAGVTQTPRYLIKTRGQQVTLSCSPISGHRSVSWYQQTPGQGLQFLFEYFSETQRNKGNFPGRFSGRQFSNSRSEMNVSTLELGDSALYLCASSFQRQGPYEQYFGPGTRLTVT.

The V gene is TRBV23-1, the J gene TRBJ2-7; maybe TRBD1 (7 bases). TRBV23-1 is an ORF, and what it does is uncertain. The CDR3 totals 17 residues. V dropped 4 bases and J dropped 5 bases, with 24 bases sitting between them. CDR3 loop: CASSLRVGGQRTHEQYF. The CDR3 coding sequence is TGCGCCAGCAGTCTCCGAGTCGGGGGACAGCGGACCCACGAGCAGTACTTC.

This clone has just a few counts. J is TRBJ2-1 and V is TRBV5-1; 8 bases line up with TRBD2. Per the germline V gene, CDR1 is SGHRS and CDR2 is YFSETQ. This CDR3 is built from 15 residues. Germline trimming cut 3 bases from V and 7 bases from J; bases unmatched to any gene: 9. The CDR3, as DNA: TGCGCCAGCAGCTCCTCCGGGACTAGTAATAATGAGCAGTTCTTC. Its protein product is CASSSSGTSNNEQFF.

This rearrangement joins TRBV28 to TRBJ2-5; 8 positions agree with TRBD1. The germline gives CDR1 MDHEN, CDR2 SYDVKM. The CDR3 sequence is 13 residues long. Losses at the gene ends were 3 bases for V and 13 bases for J; bases not matched to a gene: 10. DNA of the CDR3: TGTGCCAGCAGTTTGTCAGGGGGCCCCCCGTGGTACTTC. It codes for CASSLSGGPPWYF. The full variable domain, with the rest looked up from reference TRBV28 and TRBJ2-5, is DVKVTQSSRYLVKRTGEKVFLECVQDMDHENMFWYRQDPGLGLRLIYFSYDVKMKEKGDIPEGYSVSREKKERFSLILESASTNQTSMYLCASSLSGGPPWYFGPGTRLLVL.

The chain is built from TRBV11-2 and TRBJ1-2; maybe TRBD1 (5 bases). Trimming took off 2 bases at V and 0 bases at J, with 13 bases between the two ends. The CDR3 covers 16 residues. CDR1 is SGHAT, CDR2 FQNNGV, per germline. Here the CDR3 reads CASSLIRQGPNYGYTF. The CDR3 bases are TGTGCCAGCAGCTTAATTCGCCAGGGCCCTAACTATGGCTACACCTTC.

The rearrangement links TRBV7-9 to TRBJ1-2; TRBD1 agrees at 8 bases. This CDR3 contains 14 residues. The junction had 7 bases not matched to a gene; V was cut back by 5 bases and J by 5 bases. Germline loops: CDR1 SEHNR, CDR2 FQNEAQ (reference sequence). CDR3 nucleotide sequence: TGTGCCAGCAGCCCCGGGACAGGATTGTATGGCTACACCTTC. It is translated as CASSPGTGLYGYTF.

The chain uses TRBV9 and TRBJ2-7; D perhaps matches TRBD2 (7 bases). V gave up 7 bases and J gave up 1 base, with 15 bases separating them. CDR3 size: 14 residues. Per germline, CDR1 SGDLS and CDR2 YYNGEE. The CDR3 DNA follows: TGTGCCAGCTCAAGGGGGGAGGGTTCCTACGAGCAGTACTTC. Translation: CASSRGEGSYEQYF.

This clone has just a few counts. In DNA, the CDR3 is TGCGCCAGCACCAACACGGGGACTGGGGCCAACGTCCTGACTTTC. Translating it yields CASTNTGTGANVLTF. The chain links TRBV4-1 to TRBJ2-6, with D possibly matching TRBD2 (5 bases). Germline CDR1 is MGHRA and CDR2 is YSYEKL. The CDR3 length is 15 residues. Trimming cost V 7 bases and J 2 bases, with 12 bases left between them.

In its sample, this clone was seen a few times. The chain has TRBV28 and TRBJ2-7; 9 nucleotides align to TRBD1. The germline V gene encodes CDR1 MDHEN and CDR2 SYDVKM. CDR3 size: 15 residues. Trimming at V came to 5 bases and at J to 0 bases, leaving 5 bases not matched to a gene. The CDR3 DNA reads as TGTGCCAGCAGTCTTACAGGGGGCCCCTCCTACGAGCAGTACTTC. This translates into CASSLTGGPSYEQYF.

This clone has more than one count but fewer than ten. This chain connects TRBV6-5 to TRBJ1-2; 12 positions match TRBD1. Trimming cost V 4 bases and J 3 bases; bases outside gene matches: 6. CDR3 size: 16 residues. CDR1 is MNHEY and CDR2 is SVGAGI in the germline V gene. CDR3: CASSWGTGGFDYGYTF. CDR3 sequence (DNA): TGTGCCAGCAGTTGGGGGACAGGGGGCTTTGACTATGGCTACACCTTC.

The V gene is TRBV5-1, the J gene TRBJ2-1; D might be TRBD2 (6 bases). Trimming left V 3 bases short and J 0 bases short, with 13 bases between. Germline V lookup: CDR1 SGHRS, CDR2 YFSETQ. CDR3 length: 16 amino acids. The CDR3: CASSSGTLSSYNEQFF. The CDR3 nucleotides read TGCGCCAGCAGCTCCGGGACTTTAAGCTCCTACAATGAGCAGTTCTTC.